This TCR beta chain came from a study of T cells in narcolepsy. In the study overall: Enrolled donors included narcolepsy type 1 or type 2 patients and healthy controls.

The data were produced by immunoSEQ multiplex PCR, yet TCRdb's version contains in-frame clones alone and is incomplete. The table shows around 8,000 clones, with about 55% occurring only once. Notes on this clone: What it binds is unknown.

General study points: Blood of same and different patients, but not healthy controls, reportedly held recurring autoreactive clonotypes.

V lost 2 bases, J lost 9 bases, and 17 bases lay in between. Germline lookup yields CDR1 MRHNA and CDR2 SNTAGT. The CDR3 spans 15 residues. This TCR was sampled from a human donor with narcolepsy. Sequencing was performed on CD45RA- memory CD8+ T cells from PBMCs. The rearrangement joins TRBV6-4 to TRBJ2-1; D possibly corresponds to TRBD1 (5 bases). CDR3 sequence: CASSDEAGSFIEQFF. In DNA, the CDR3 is TGTGCCAGCAGTGACGAGGCAGGGTCTTTTATTGAGCAGTTCTTC.